A selection of T cell receptor beta chains follows, all from one sample in a study of shared clonotypes between healthy human individuals. Only in-frame clones appear in the TCRdb table, and some are missing; sequencing was by immunoSEQ multiplex PCR. The sample yields 950,000 to 1,100,000 clones, around 74% seen once. Input material: memory CD4+ T cells sorted from blood. All receptors come from a young man in good health. Each CDR3 is given with its conserved first and last residue. A D gene is named only where the DNA matches it firmly. Clone sizes are given selectively: once, few, many, or a class where the clone is expanded.

CDR3aa,CDR3nt,v_gene,d_gene,abundance,j_gene
CASPGISNIYGYTF,TGTGCCAGCCCTGGGATTTCTAATATTTATGGCTACACCTTC,TRBV6-1,-,-,TRBJ1-2
CASSPETGFYGYTF,TGTGCCAGCAGCCCAGAGACAGGCTTCTATGGCTACACCTTC,TRBV5-8,-,-,TRBJ1-2
CASSGGGYEQYF,TGTGCCAGCAGTGGGGGTGGCTACGAGCAGTACTTC,TRBV28,-,-,TRBJ2-7
CASSSRDRGGNYGYTF,TGTGCCAGCAGCTCCCGGGACAGGGGTGGGAACTATGGCTACACCTTC,TRBV7-9,TRBD1,-,TRBJ1-2
CASSVAINTEAFF,TGTGCCAGCAGCGTAGCGATTAACACTGAAGCTTTCTTT,TRBV9,-,-,TRBJ1-1
CATGNGATNEKLFF,TGTGCCACCGGTAACGGGGCTACTAATGAAAAACTGTTTTTT,TRBV7-9,-,-,TRBJ1-4
CASSEIYEQYF,TGTGCCAGCAGCGAAATCTACGAGCAGTACTTC,TRBV2,-,few,TRBJ2-7
CASSVAGGRRGETQYF,TGTGCCAGTAGTGTAGCGGGAGGGAGGAGGGGAGAGACCCAGTACTTC,TRBV19,TRBD2,-,TRBJ2-5
CASSRGGTANTEAFF,TGTGCCAGCAGTCGTGGGGGCACGGCAAACACTGAAGCTTTCTTT,TRBV7-9,-,-,TRBJ1-1
CASSPRAGWTDTQYF,TGTGCCAGCTCACCCAGGGCAGGTTGGACAGATACGCAGTATTTT,TRBV18,-,-,TRBJ2-3
CASSVQGYSANSPLHF,TGTGCCAGCAGTGTACAGGGCTATTCTGCCAATTCACCCCTCCACTTT,TRBV27,-,-,TRBJ1-6
CASSLVTDNQLGYTF,TGTGCCAGCAGCTTGGTTACGGACAACCAGCTGGGCTACACCTTC,TRBV5-4,-,-,TRBJ1-2
CASSDGSGAHTEAFF,TGTGCCAGCAGCGATGGGTCGGGGGCGCACACTGAAGCTTTCTTT,TRBV9,-,-,TRBJ1-1
CASSSPGQNNYGYTF,TGTGCCAGCAGCTCTCCGGGACAGAATAACTATGGCTACACCTTC,TRBV13,TRBD1,-,TRBJ1-2